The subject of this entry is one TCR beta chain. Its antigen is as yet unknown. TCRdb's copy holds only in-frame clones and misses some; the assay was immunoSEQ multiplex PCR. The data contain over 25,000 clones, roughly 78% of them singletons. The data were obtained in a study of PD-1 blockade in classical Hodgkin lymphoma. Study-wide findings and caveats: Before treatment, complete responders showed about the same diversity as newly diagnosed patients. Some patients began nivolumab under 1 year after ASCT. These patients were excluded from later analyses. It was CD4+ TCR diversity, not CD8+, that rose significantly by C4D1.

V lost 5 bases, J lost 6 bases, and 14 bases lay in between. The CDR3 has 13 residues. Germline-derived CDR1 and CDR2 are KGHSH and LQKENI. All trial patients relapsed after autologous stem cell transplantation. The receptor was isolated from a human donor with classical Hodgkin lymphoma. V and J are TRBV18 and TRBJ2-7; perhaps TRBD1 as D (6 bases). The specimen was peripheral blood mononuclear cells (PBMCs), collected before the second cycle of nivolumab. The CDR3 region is CASSSGQTVEQYF. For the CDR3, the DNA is TGTGCCAGCTCATCCGGACAGACAGTCGAGCAGTACTTC.